The clone carrying this TCR beta chain was counted ten times or more. This sample was taken from a study of T cells in Graves' hyperthyroidism and ophthalmopathy. Trimming stripped 10 bases from V and 5 bases from J, with 17 bases between. CDR1 and CDR2 from the germline V gene are PRHDT and FYEKMQ (reference sequence). The CDR3 is 13 residues long. Amplified TCR beta CDR3 regions derived from RNA transcripts. Researchers ran a first-round RT-PCR on the TCR CDR3 using the HTBI primer set. Via MiXCR, TCRdb re-called the multiplex PCR reads, giving one row per CDR3 protein. This sample yields approximately 480,000 distinct CDR3 sequences, of which roughly 20% are seen a single time; approximately 25% belongs to the top ten.

The sample taken for sequencing was blood. This receptor was taken from a man between 18 and 29 years old with Graves' hyperthyroidism. The rearrangement uses TRBV13 and TRBJ1-1, with D possibly TRBD1 on 6 matching bases. The chain's CDR3 is CATHPPGATEAFF. The CDR3 DNA reads as TGTGCCACGCACCCCCCAGGGGCAACTGAAGCTTTCTTT.